The T cell receptor (beta chain) described here comes from a study of blood T cell repertoires in COVID-19. CDR3 size: 16 residues. With V trimmed by 5 bases and J by 0 bases, 7 bases remained unmatched. Per the germline V gene, CDR1 is MNHEY and CDR2 is SVGEGT. Sequencing was performed with immunoSEQ multiplex PCR; in TCRdb, only in-frame clones are kept and a portion is missing. Of about 320,000 clones in the sample, around 85% were seen once. What was sequenced was PBMCs or T cells enriched from blood (not recorded which). V is TRBV6-2 or TRBV6-3 and J is TRBJ2-5; 9 bases are a match to TRBD2. This TCR was sampled from a woman in her thirties who had been exposed to COVID-19. The CDR3, as DNA: TGTGCCAGCAGTACCCGACTAGCGGCGTACCAAGAGACCCAGTACTTC. It specifies CASSTRLAAYQETQYF.